The 12 T cell receptor beta chains in this list originate from one sample, sequenced in a study of molecular identifiers for immune sequencing clone quantification (dated by TCRdb to the late 2010s). Library preparation employed PCR. TCRdb names Illumina HiSeq 4000 as the instrument used. TCRdb reworked the public reads: Q25 trimming with fastp, MiXCR clone assembly, productive beta chains retained. For every CDR3 protein sequence, its rows merge into one entry that carries the most common genes and DNA. Within this sample are about 67,000 distinct CDR3 sequences, with less than 20% of them counted one time only. The top ten constitute 1.5% of the sample. The sample comprised naive CD8+ T cells from blood, with Jurkat cell RNA spiked in. The cell subset or site label corresponds to: FACS-sorted CD8+CD4-CCR7+CD45RA+ naive T cells. All receptors come from a human donor in good health. Some libraries in this study had Jurkat cell RNA spiked in.

This clonotype occurred many times. The V call is TRBV3-1, the J call TRBJ2-7; D may be TRBD2 (5 bases). CDR1 is LGHDT and CDR2 is YNNKEL in the germline V gene (reference sequence). Trimming took 5 bases from V and 1 from J, leaving 6 bases between them. This CDR3 contains 12 residues. The CDR3 nucleotides read TGTGCCAGCAGCGGCGGGTCCTACGAGCAGTACTTC. Residues: CASSGGSYEQYF.

Only a few counts were recorded for this clonotype. This sequence joins TRBV7-9 and TRBJ1-2, with D unclear. Trimming left V 1 base short and J 0 bases short, with 12 bases between. The CDR3 covers 16 residues. CDR1 is SEHNR, CDR2 FQNEAQ, per germline (reference sequence). CDR3 in amino acids: CASSLDREIANYGYTF. The CDR3 region has the DNA TGTGCCAGCAGCTTAGATAGGGAAATAGCTAACTATGGCTACACCTTC.

With regard to this clonotype: A much larger clonotype is one base distant, so this may be a read error. The chain combines TRBV19 with TRBJ1-1; D is unresolved. CDR3 length: 15 residues. The germline CDR1 and CDR2 sequences are LNHDA and SQIVND (reference sequence). Trimming left V 0 bases short and J 3 bases short, with 11 bases between. CDR3 in DNA: TGTGCCAGTAGTATAGACCGGGCAAGGGACACTGAAGCTTTCTTT. Protein: CASSIDRARDTEAFF. Combining the CDR3 with reference TRBV19 and TRBJ1-1 gives the whole variable domain DGGITQSPKYLFRKEGQNVTLSCEQNLNHDAMYWYRQDPGQGLRLIYYSQIVNDFQKGDIAEGYSVSREKKESFPLTVTSAQKNPTAFYLCASSIDRARDTEAFFGQGTRLTVV.

This clonotype was observed many times. V is TRBV11-3 and J is TRBJ2-1; 7 bases match TRBD1. The CDR3 has 11 amino acids. Germline CDR1 is SGHNT and CDR2 is YENEEA. V shed 5 bases, J shed 9 bases, and the junction held 1 base outside the gene matches. CDR3 coding DNA: TGTGCCAGCAGCCAGGGGGTTGAGCAGTTCTTC. It translates to CASSQGVEQFF.

Comment on this clonotype: One junction end disagrees with the germline gene, perhaps due to a read error. The chain couples TRBV29-1 to TRBJ1-1; D gene unclear. Germline loops: CDR1 SQVTM, CDR2 ANQGSEA. The CDR3 is 15 residues long. This chain's CDR3 is CSVDGLRGMNTEVSF. The CDR3, as DNA: TGCAGCGTTGATGGGTTGCGCGGAATGAACACTGAAGTTTCCTTT.

Note on this clonotype: A much larger clone differs by one base, so this may be a read error. The chain employs TRBV9 and TRBJ1-1; D perhaps matches TRBD1 (6 bases). CDR3 size: 13 residues. The germline V gene encodes CDR1 SGDLS and CDR2 YYNGEE. CDR3 loop: CAGSIGGGTEAFF. DNA for the CDR3: TGTGCCGGCAGCATAGGGGGTGGCACTGAAGCTTTCTTT.

The genes are TRBV29-1 and TRBJ2-7; the D gene is possibly TRBD2 (6 bases). Germline CDR1 and CDR2: SQVTM and ANQGSEA. This CDR3 contains 10 residues. V shed 4 bases and J shed 6 bases, with 7 bases lying between them. CDR3 region: CSVVGGEQYF. CDR3 in DNA: TGCAGCGTTGTCGGGGGCGAGCAGTACTTC.

On this clonotype: A read error is possible here, since a much larger clone lies one base away. This rearrangement joins TRBV3-1 to TRBJ1-1; a weak D match, TRBD1 (6 bases). Trimming removed 6 bases at V and 5 bases at J, with 13 bases between. Germline V CDR1 and CDR2: LGHDT, YNNKEL (reference sequence). The length of the CDR3 is 13 residues. The DNA of the CDR3 is TGTGCCAGCAGACCCACAGGGTCAACTGAAGCTTTCTTT. Translated, it gives CASRPTGSTEAFF.

This clonotype was picked up many times. The V gene is TRBV7-9, the J gene TRBJ2-2; D gene uncertain. In germline, CDR1 is SEHNR, CDR2 FQNEAQ (reference sequence). The length of the CDR3 is 17 residues. Trimming took off 3 bases at V and 0 bases at J, with 14 bases between the two ends. This CDR3 is CASSFLRNRPNTGELFF. The CDR3 DNA reads TGTGCCAGCAGCTTTTTGCGGAACCGTCCGAACACCGGGGAGCTGTTTTTT.

This clonotype has ten or more counts. The V call is TRBV7-9, the J call TRBJ2-5; tentatively, D is TRBD2 (5 bases). The CDR3 totals 15 residues. Germline V gives CDR1 SEHNR, CDR2 FQNEAQ (reference sequence). The V and J ends lost 2 bases and 0 bases respectively, with 10 bases between them. The CDR3 DNA reads TGTGCCAGCAGCTTACCGGGGAGACACCAAGAGACCCAGTACTTC. Residues: CASSLPGRHQETQYF.

This clonotype was counted only a few times. The genes are TRBV11-2 and TRBJ2-7; weak D call: TRBD2 (7 bases). CDR3 length: 12 residues. The germline CDR1 and CDR2 sequences are SGHAT and FQNNGV. V shed 5 bases and J shed 6 bases, with 11 bases lying between them. The CDR3 DNA reads TGTGCCAGCAGCCCCGGGGGGCTCGAGCAGTACTTC. Amino acids: CASSPGGLEQYF.

The genes are TRBV11-3 and TRBJ2-1; 11 bases are a match to TRBD2. The CDR3 length is 15 residues. J was trimmed by 4 bases and V by 5 bases; bases with no gene match: 4. CDR1 and CDR2 from the germline V gene are SGHNT and YENEEA. The CDR3, as DNA: TGTGCCAGCAGCCGGAGACTAGCGGGATACAATGAGCAGTTCTTC. Translated: CASSRRLAGYNEQFF. The full variable domain, its missing parts supplied by reference TRBV11-3 and TRBJ2-1, is EAGVVQSPRYKIIEKKQPVAFWCNPISGHNTLYWYLQNLGQGPELLIRYENEEAVDDSQLPKDRFSAERLKGVDSTLKIQPAELGDSAVYLCASSRRLAGYNEQFFGPGTRLTVL.